This TCR beta chain is drawn from a study of blood T cell repertoires in COVID-19. The wider study: PBMCs, B-cell-depleted T cells, or T cells were the source of the cDNA or gDNA that made up the material.

CDR3 length: 15 residues. Deletions cut 2 bases from V and 0 bases from J, with 10 bases between. The germline V gene encodes CDR1 SEHNR and CDR2 FQNEAQ (reference sequence). This clone appeared a single time. Profiled with immunoSEQ multiplex PCR; TCRdb holds only in-frame clones, not every one. The sample yields roughly 140,000 clones, around 81% seen once. Source material: peripheral blood. The chain uses TRBV7-9 and TRBJ1-2, with D tentatively TRBD1 (6 bases). The TCR was taken from a woman aged 40 to 50 with active or convalescent COVID-19. The CDR3 sequence is CASSLSGTPNYGYTF. Written as DNA, the CDR3 is TGTGCCAGCAGCTTATCCGGGACACCTAACTATGGCTACACCTTC.